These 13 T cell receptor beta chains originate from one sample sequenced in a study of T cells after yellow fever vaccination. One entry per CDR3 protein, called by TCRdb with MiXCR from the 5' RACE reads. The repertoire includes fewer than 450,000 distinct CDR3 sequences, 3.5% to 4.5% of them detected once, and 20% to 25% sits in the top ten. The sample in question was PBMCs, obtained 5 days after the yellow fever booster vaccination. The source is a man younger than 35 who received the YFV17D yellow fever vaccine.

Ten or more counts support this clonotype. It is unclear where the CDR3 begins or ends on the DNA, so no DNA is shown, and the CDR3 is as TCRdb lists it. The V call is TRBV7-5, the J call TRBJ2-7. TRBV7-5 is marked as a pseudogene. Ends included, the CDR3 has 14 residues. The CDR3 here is CISVPEAPAYEQYF.

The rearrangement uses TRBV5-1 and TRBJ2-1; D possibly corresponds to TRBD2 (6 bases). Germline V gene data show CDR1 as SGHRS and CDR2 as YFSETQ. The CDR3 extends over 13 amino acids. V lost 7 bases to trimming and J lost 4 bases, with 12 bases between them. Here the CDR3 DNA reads TGCGCCAGCGTTCCCGGGGGTTACAATGAGCAGTTCTTC. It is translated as CASVPGGYNEQFF.

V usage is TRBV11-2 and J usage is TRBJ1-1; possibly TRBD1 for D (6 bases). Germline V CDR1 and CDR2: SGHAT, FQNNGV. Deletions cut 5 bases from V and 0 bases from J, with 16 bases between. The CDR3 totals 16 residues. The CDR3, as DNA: TGTGCCAGCAGCCTGGGGCGGGCAGGGGTGAACACTGAAGCTTTCTTT. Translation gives CASSLGRAGVNTEAFF.

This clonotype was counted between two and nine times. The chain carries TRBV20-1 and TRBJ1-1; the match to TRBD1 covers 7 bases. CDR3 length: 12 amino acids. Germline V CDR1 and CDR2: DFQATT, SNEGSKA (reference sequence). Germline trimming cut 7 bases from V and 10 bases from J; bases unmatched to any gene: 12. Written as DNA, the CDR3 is TGCAGTGTCTTAGACAGGGAGCAGCGAGCTTTCTTT. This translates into CSVLDREQRAFF.

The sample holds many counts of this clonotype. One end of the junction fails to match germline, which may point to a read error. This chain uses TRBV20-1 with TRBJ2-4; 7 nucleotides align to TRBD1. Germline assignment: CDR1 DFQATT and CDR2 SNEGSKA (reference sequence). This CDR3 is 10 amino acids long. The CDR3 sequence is CSALAGTVIF. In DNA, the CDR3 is TGCAGTGCTCTGGCCGGGACAGTCATCTTC.

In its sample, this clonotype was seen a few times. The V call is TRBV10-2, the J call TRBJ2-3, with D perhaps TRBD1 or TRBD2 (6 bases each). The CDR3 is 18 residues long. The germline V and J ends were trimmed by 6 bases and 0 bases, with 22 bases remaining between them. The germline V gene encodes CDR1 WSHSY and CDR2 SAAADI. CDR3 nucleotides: TGCGCCAGCAGGCCGGGACGGGGGCCTTACCTTAGCACAGATACGCAGTATTTT. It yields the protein CASRPGRGPYLSTDTQYF.

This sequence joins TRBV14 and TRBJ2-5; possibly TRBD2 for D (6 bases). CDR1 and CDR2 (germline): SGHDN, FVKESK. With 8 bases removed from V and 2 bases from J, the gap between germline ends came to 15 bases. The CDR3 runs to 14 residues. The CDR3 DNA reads TGTGCCAGCGCCCTTGGCGGGGCACAAGAGACCCAGTACTTC. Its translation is CASALGGAQETQYF.

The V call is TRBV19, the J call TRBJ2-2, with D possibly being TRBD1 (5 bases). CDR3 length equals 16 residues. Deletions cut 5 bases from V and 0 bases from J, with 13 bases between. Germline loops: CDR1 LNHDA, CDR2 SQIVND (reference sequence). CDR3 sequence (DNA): TGTGCCAGTAGTTCCTCCTGGGGCGCGAACACCGGGGAGCTGTTTTTT. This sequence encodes CASSSSWGANTGELFF.

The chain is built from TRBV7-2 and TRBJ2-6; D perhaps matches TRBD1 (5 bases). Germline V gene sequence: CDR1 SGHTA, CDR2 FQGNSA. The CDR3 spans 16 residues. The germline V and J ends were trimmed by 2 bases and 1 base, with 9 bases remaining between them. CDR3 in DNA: TGTGCCAGCAGCTTACTACCAGGGTCTGGGGCCAACGTCCTGACTTTC. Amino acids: CASSLLPGSGANVLTF.

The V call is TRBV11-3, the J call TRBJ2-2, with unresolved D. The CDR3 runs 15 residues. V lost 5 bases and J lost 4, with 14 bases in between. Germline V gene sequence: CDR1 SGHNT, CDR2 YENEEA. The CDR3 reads CASSHSMGFTGELFF. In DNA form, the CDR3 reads TGTGCCAGCAGCCATTCCATGGGGTTCACCGGGGAGCTGTTTTTT.

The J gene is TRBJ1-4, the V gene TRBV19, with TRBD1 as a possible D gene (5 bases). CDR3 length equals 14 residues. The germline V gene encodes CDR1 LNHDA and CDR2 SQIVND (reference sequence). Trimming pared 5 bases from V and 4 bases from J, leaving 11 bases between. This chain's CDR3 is CASSLGRNNEKLFF. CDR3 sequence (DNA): TGTGCCAGTAGTTTGGGACGGAATAATGAAAAACTGTTTTTT.

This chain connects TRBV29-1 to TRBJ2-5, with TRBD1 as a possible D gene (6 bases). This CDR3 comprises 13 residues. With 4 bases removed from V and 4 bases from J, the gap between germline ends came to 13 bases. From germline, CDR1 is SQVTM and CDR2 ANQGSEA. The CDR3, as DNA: TGCAGCGTTGGGGGGCCCAGGGGAGAGACCCAGTACTTC. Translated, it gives CSVGGPRGETQYF.

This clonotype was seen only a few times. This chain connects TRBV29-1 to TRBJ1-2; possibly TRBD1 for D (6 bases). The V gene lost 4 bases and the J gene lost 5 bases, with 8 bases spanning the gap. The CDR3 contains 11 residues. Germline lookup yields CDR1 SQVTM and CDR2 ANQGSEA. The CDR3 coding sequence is TGCAGCGTTGCTACAGGGTATGGCTACACCTTC. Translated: CSVATGYGYTF.